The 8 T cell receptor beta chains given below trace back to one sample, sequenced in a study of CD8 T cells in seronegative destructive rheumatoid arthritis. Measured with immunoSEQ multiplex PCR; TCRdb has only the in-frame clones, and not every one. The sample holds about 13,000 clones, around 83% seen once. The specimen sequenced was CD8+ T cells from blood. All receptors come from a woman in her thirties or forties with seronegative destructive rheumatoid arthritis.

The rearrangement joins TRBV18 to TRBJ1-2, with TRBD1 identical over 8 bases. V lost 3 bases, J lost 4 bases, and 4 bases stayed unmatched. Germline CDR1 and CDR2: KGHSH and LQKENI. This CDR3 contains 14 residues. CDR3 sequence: CASSPGTGLYGYTF. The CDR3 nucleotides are TGTGCCAGCTCACCTGGGACAGGACTCTATGGCTACACCTTC.

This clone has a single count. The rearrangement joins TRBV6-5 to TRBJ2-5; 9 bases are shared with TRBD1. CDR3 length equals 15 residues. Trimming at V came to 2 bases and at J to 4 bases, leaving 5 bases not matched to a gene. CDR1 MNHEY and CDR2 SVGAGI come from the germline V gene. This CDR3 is CASSYGTGGGETQYF. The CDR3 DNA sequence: TGTGCCAGCAGTTACGGTACAGGGGGCGGAGAGACCCAGTACTTC.

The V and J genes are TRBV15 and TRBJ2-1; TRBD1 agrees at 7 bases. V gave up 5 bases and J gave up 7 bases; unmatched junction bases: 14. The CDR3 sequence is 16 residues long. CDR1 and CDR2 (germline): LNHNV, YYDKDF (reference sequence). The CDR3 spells CATSVRQGYEVNEQFF. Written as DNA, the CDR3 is TGTGCCACCAGCGTAAGACAGGGATATGAGGTTAATGAGCAGTTCTTC.

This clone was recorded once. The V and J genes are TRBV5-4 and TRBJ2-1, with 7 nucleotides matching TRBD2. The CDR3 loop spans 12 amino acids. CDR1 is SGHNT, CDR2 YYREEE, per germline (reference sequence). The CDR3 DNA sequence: TGTGCGGGGCGGGGGATAACCAATGAGCAGTTCTTC. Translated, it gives CAGRGITNEQFF.

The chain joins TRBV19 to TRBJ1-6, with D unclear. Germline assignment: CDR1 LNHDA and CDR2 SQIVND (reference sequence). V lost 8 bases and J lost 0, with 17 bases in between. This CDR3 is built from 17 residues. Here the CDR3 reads CASSPNLPSSYNSPLHF. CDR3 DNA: TGTGCCAGTTCACCGAATCTACCAAGCTCCTATAATTCACCCCTCCACTTT.

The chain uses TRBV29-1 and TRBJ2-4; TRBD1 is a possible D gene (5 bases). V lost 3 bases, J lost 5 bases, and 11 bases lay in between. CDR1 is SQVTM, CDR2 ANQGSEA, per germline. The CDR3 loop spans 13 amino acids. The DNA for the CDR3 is TGCAGCGTTGAGGTCCCGACAGAAAACATTCAGTACTTC. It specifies CSVEVPTENIQYF.

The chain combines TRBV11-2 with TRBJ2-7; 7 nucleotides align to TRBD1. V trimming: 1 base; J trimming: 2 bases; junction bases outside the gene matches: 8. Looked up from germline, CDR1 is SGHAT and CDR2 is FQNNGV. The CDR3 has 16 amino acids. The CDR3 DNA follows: TGTGCCAGCAGCTTAGGACAGGGAGATGTTCCCTACGAGCAGTACTTC. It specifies CASSLGQGDVPYEQYF.

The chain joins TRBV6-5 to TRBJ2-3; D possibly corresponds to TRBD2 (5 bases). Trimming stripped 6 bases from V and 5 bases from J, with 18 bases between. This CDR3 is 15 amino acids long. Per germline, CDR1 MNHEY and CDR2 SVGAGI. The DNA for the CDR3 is TGTGCCAGCAGCCTGACTCCCGGTGGAGGAGATACGCAGTATTTT. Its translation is CASSLTPGGGDTQYF.